A single sample gave rise to the 10 T cell receptor beta chains below, sequenced in a study of T-cell memory formation after mild COVID-19. TCRdb redid the calling of the 5' RACE reads with MiXCR, one entry per CDR3 protein. The profile shows fewer than 30,000 distinct CDR3 sequences, roughly an eighth of them singletons. The sample taken for sequencing was PBMCs or a T cell subset sorted from them (not recorded which). These receptors came from an adult woman who had mild COVID-19 (a few samples of this study predate the infection). Cell type and time point are not known.

This clonotype was counted at least ten times. Here the CDR3 reads CASSVDRYGYTF. CDR3 nucleotides: TGTGCCAGCAGCGTAGATCGGTATGGCTACACCTTC. V usage is TRBV9 and J usage is TRBJ1-2; no definite D call. V was cut by 0 bases and J by 5 bases, with 5 bases left in between. This CDR3 comprises 12 residues. Germline CDR1 is SGDLS and CDR2 is YYNGEE.

The chain employs TRBV2 and TRBJ2-2, with 8 bases matching TRBD2. Trimming took 5 bases from V and 0 from J; bases not matched to a gene: 5. The CDR3 extends over 16 amino acids. The germline V gene has CDR1 SNHLY and CDR2 FYNNEI. The CDR3 DNA reads TGTGCCAGCAGTCGCACTAGCGGAGCGAACACCGGGGAGCTGTTTTTT. Translation: CASSRTSGANTGELFF. Filled out from reference TRBV2 and TRBJ2-2, the complete variable domain reads EPEVTQTPSHQVTQMGQEVILRCVPISNHLYFYWYRQILGQKVEFLVSFYNNEISEKSEIFDDQFSVERPDGSNFTLKIRSTKLEDSAMYFCASSRTSGANTGELFFGEGSRLTVL.

This clonotype was seen more than once but under ten times. The chain uses TRBV6-5 and TRBJ2-3, with D possibly TRBD2 on 5 matching bases. The CDR3 spans 13 residues. V was trimmed by 6 bases and J by 1 base, leaving 8 bases between them. Germline V CDR1 and CDR2: MNHEY, SVGAGI. In DNA, the CDR3 is TGTGCCAGCAGAGCGGACGGCACAGATACGCAGTATTTT. Translated, it gives CASRADGTDTQYF.

This clonotype was detected many times. V and J are TRBV6-4 and TRBJ2-3; tentative D call: TRBD2 (6 bases). Trimming left V 3 bases short and J 1 base short, with 11 bases between. The CDR3 covers 15 residues. CDR1 is MRHNA and CDR2 is SNTAGT in the germline V gene. The CDR3 is CASSEGGLGTDTQYF. CDR3 coding DNA: TGTGCCAGCAGTGAGGGGGGATTGGGCACAGATACGCAGTATTTT.

This clonotype was counted at least ten times. Here the CDR3 reads CASGENQPQHF. CDR3 in DNA: TGTGCCAGCGGAGAGAATCAGCCCCAGCATTTT. The chain employs TRBV6-6 and TRBJ1-5; D is ambiguous. The germline gives CDR1 MNHNY, CDR2 SVGAGI (reference sequence). V shed 8 bases and J shed 4 bases, with 6 bases lying between them. The CDR3 consists of 11 residues.

There are a few counts of this clonotype. The chain uses TRBV2 and TRBJ2-3, with TRBD2 as a possible D gene (6 bases). This CDR3 contains 14 residues. CDR1 SNHLY and CDR2 FYNNEI come from the germline V gene. V lost 6 bases and J lost 2, with 12 bases in between. CDR3 amino acids: CASRRDWDTDTQYF. The DNA for the CDR3 is TGTGCCAGCAGGCGGGACTGGGACACAGATACGCAGTATTTT.

The chain joins TRBV11-2 to TRBJ2-1; 13 nucleotides align to TRBD2. The CDR3 has 16 amino acids. Trimming cost V 3 bases and J 3 bases; bases outside gene matches: 2. Germline assignment: CDR1 SGHAT and CDR2 FQNNGV. DNA of the CDR3: TGTGCCAGCAGCTTTACTAGCGGGGGGGACTACAATGAGCAGTTCTTC. Protein product: CASSFTSGGDYNEQFF.

V usage is TRBV6-5 and J usage is TRBJ2-3; 10 bases align to TRBD1. Unmatched junction bases numbered 4, after V lost 6 bases and J lost 1 base. CDR1 MNHEY and CDR2 SVGAGI come from the germline V gene. The CDR3 runs 15 residues. For the CDR3, the DNA is TGTGCCAGCAGGAGACAGGGGGCTCGCACAGATACGCAGTATTTT. Translation gives CASRRQGARTDTQYF.

This clonotype was seen at least ten times. This chain uses TRBV18 with TRBJ1-6; no firm D call. This CDR3 has 12 residues. V lost 5 bases and J 5 bases, leaving 4 bases between the germline ends. The V gene's germline CDR1 is KGHSH and CDR2 LQKENI. The CDR3 loop reads CASSGDNSPLHF. The CDR3 region has the DNA TGTGCCAGCTCAGGGGATAATTCACCCCTCCACTTT.

This clonotype was found many times. The V call is TRBV6-5, the J call TRBJ2-5; tentatively, D is TRBD2 (7 bases). This CDR3 contains 12 residues. CDR1 and CDR2 (germline): MNHEY, SVGAGI. Trimming cost V 5 bases and J 7 bases, with 11 bases left between them. The CDR3 region is CASSQGGGTQYF. In DNA form, the CDR3 reads TGTGCCAGCAGTCAGGGAGGGGGGACCCAGTACTTC.